The present TCR beta chain was sequenced within a study of blood T cell repertoires in COVID-19. Study details: Acute-phase and convalescent COVID-19 samples originated in the United States, Italy and Spain.

Repertoires were generated with immunoSEQ multiplex PCR, while TCRdb's copy carries only in-frame clones and drops some. The profile shows a few hundred thousand clones, about nine tenths of them singletons. Donors were grouped by their self-reported clinical history. This clone was counted only a few times. CDR1 is SGHRS and CDR2 is YFSETQ in the germline V gene. CDR3 length: 14 residues. V lost 4 bases to trimming and J lost 2 bases, with 12 bases between them. This sequence originates from a woman between 35 and 50 years old who had been exposed to COVID-19. This chain links TRBV5-1 with TRBJ2-5; D perhaps matches TRBD1 (5 bases). The sequencing sample was made of PBMCs or T cells enriched from blood (not recorded which). CDR3 amino acids: CASSPTGVQETQYF. Written as DNA, the CDR3 is TGCGCCAGCAGCCCCACAGGCGTTCAAGAGACCCAGTACTTC.